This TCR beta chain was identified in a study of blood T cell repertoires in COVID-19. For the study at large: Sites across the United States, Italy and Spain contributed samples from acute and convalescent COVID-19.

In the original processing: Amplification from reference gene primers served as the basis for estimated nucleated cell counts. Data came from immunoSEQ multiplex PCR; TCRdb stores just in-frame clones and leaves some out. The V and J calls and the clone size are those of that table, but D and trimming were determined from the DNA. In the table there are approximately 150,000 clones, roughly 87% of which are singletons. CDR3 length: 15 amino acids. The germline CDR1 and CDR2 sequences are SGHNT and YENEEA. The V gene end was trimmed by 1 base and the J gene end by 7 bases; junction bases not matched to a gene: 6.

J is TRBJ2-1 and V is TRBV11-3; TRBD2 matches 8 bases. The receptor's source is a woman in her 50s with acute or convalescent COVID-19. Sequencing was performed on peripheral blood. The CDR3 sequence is CASSLAGGPRNEQFF. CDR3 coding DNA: TGTGCCAGCAGCTTAGCGGGGGGGCCGAGGAATGAGCAGTTCTTC.